Shown below are 2 T cell receptor beta chains from a single sample sequenced in a study of response to subunit inactivated influenza vaccine. Each CDR3 protein gets one entry after TCRdb re-called the RT-PCR reads with MiXCR. Among roughly 760,000 distinct CDR3 sequences, 21% were seen once, and the ten largest hold 10%. Sequenced material: PBMCs from blood, taken less than 6 days after vaccination. Receptor source: a man in his forties or fifties who received an inactivated influenza vaccine.

The gene calls are TRBV12-3 or TRBV12-4 and TRBJ1-5; D is perhaps TRBD1 (6 bases). V was trimmed by 6 bases and J by 4 bases, leaving 16 bases between them. The CDR3 consists of 15 residues. CDR3 nucleotide sequence: TGTGCCAGCAGCCCAGGGGTGGGGGGTAATCAGCCCCAGCATTTT. It yields the protein CASSPGVGGNQPQHF.

The rearrangement uses TRBV3-1 and TRBJ2-5, with D unresolved. The V gene lost 2 bases and the J gene lost 5 bases, with 6 bases spanning the gap. Germline V lookup: CDR1 LGHDT, CDR2 YNNKEL (reference sequence). The CDR3 has 12 amino acids. The CDR3 protein is CASSQRRETQYF. The CDR3 nucleotides are TGTGCCAGCAGCCAAAGACGTGAGACCCAGTACTTC.